Described below is a single T cell receptor beta chain sequence and its context. The data derive from a study of T cells in tumors after PD-1 blockade. Generated by immunoSEQ multiplex PCR, the TCRdb table keeps only in-frame clones and is missing some. The table shows about 59,000 clones, with about 82% occurring only once. V was shortened by 3 bases and J by 2 bases, with 14 bases between the two germline ends. Germline values: CDR1 DFQATT, CDR2 SNEGSKA (reference sequence). The CDR3 is made up of 14 amino acids. The sample consisted of PBMCs, taken before anti-PD-1 treatment. This clonotype originated in a human donor with basal cell carcinoma. The J gene is TRBJ2-7, the V gene TRBV20-1, with D unclear. CDR3 DNA: TGCAGTGCTAGTTCCCTGAAGGGTGCCTACGAGCAGTACTTC. Its protein is CSASSLKGAYEQYF.